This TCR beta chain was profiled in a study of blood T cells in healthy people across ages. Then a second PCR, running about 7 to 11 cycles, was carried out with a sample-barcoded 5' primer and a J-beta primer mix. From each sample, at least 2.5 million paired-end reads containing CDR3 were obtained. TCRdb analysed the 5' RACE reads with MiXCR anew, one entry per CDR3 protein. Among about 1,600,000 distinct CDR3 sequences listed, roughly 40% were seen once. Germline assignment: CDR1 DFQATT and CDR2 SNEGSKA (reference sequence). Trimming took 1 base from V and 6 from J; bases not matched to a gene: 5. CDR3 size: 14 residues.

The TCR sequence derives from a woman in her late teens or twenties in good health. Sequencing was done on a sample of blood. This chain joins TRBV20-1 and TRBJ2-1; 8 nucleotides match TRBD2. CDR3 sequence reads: CSARVPAGVNEQFF. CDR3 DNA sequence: TGCAGTGCTAGAGTACCAGCGGGAGTCAATGAGCAGTTCTTC.